This TCR beta chain stems from a study of blood T cell repertoires in COVID-19. The assay was immunoSEQ multiplex PCR, and TCRdb's table has in-frame clones only and misses some. The table lists a few hundred thousand clones, roughly nine tenths of them singletons. CDR1 and CDR2 from the germline V gene are MNHEY and SMNVEV (reference sequence). The germline V and J ends were trimmed by 4 bases and 6 bases, with 19 bases remaining between them. CDR3 size: 16 residues. J is TRBJ2-1 and V is TRBV27, with D perhaps TRBD2 (5 bases). Sequencing was carried out using peripheral blood. The origin of this receptor is a man between 70 and 80 years old with acute or convalescent COVID-19. In DNA, the CDR3 is TGTGCCAGCAGTTCCGTTCCGGACTCGGTCGTCAATGAGCAGTTCTTC. The encoded protein is CASSSVPDSVVNEQFF.